These 30 T cell receptor beta chains share one sample of origin, sequenced in a study of blood T cell repertoires in COVID-19. The repertoire was sequenced with immunoSEQ multiplex PCR; TCRdb's copy has only in-frame clones and lacks some. Among some 300,000 clones listed, 85% to 90% were seen once. The specimen sequenced was peripheral blood. The source of these receptors is a woman in her forties or fifties with COVID-19, enrolled during active disease.

The chain combines TRBV18 with TRBJ1-2, with TRBD1 matching 8 bases. The CDR3 has 14 residues. With V trimmed by 3 bases and J by 6 bases, 6 bases remained unmatched. Germline lookup yields CDR1 KGHSH and CDR2 LQKENI. The CDR3 loop reads CASSPTGESNGYTF. CDR3 nucleotide sequence: TGTGCCAGCTCACCGACAGGGGAATCAAATGGCTACACCTTC.

The table lists this clone with a count of one. The rearrangement joins TRBV2 to TRBJ1-2; 8 bases match TRBD1. Losses at the gene ends were 6 bases for V and 4 bases for J; bases not matched to a gene: 7. Germline V gene data show CDR1 as SNHLY and CDR2 as FYNNEI. The CDR3 is 14 residues long. CDR3 in DNA: TGTGCCAGCAGCCTTGGACAGGGCAGCTATGGCTACACCTTC. Amino acid sequence: CASSLGQGSYGYTF.

The chain has TRBV7-2 and TRBJ2-3; TRBD2 aligns across 11 bases. V lost 5 bases and J lost 0; bases outside the gene matches: 10. The CDR3 extends over 18 amino acids. Germline assignment: CDR1 SGHTA and CDR2 FQGNSA. In DNA form, the CDR3 reads TGTGCCAGCAGCACTCCCGGGACTAGCGGCTCTAGCACAGATACGCAGTATTTT. Amino acids: CASSTPGTSGSSTDTQYF.

V gene TRBV6-6 combines with J gene TRBJ1-2, with D unclear. Per germline, CDR1 MNHNY and CDR2 SVGAGI (reference sequence). V shed 2 bases and J shed 7 bases, with 11 bases lying between them. The CDR3 consists of 13 residues. The CDR3 reads CASSYTLMAGYTF. In DNA, the CDR3 is TGTGCCAGCAGTTACACCTTAATGGCTGGCTACACCTTC.

The rearrangement links TRBV27 to TRBJ1-1; D is unresolved. V shed 4 bases and J shed 1 base, with 7 bases lying between them. The V gene's germline CDR1 is MNHEY and CDR2 SMNVEV (reference sequence). This CDR3 has 13 residues. In DNA, the CDR3 is TGTGCCAGCAGTTATATCAGGAACACTGAAGCTTTCTTT. Translation: CASSYIRNTEAFF.

The chain employs TRBV5-1 and TRBJ1-2; 9 bases fit TRBD1. Per the germline V gene, CDR1 is SGHRS and CDR2 is YFSETQ. The CDR3 is 16 amino acids. Losses at the gene ends were 4 bases for V and 4 bases for J; bases not matched to a gene: 11. The CDR3 spells CASSPNGQGPIYGYTF. In DNA form, the CDR3 reads TGCGCCAGCAGCCCCAACGGACAGGGGCCCATCTATGGCTACACCTTC. Full variable domain (rest looked up from reference TRBV5-1 and TRBJ1-2): KAGVTQTPRYLIKTRGQQVTLSCSPISGHRSVSWYQQTPGQGLQFLFEYFSETQRNKGNFPGRFSGRQFSNSRSEMNVSTLELGDSALYLCASSPNGQGPIYGYTFGSGTRLTVV.

The rearrangement joins TRBV7-9 to TRBJ1-1; D is uncertain. This CDR3 region has 12 residues. The germline CDR1 and CDR2 sequences are SEHNR and FQNEAQ (reference sequence). The V gene lost 1 base and the J gene lost 6 bases, with 6 bases spanning the gap. The CDR3 DNA reads as TGTGCCAGCAGCTTAGGCGGATCTGAAGCTTTCTTT. Protein sequence: CASSLGGSEAFF.

V and J are TRBV5-1 and TRBJ2-2, with 9 bases identical to TRBD1. V was clipped by 5 bases and J by 4 bases; unmatched bases: 3. The CDR3 spans 14 residues. From germline, CDR1 is SGHRS and CDR2 YFSETQ. CDR3 loop: CASSAGQGTGELFF. The CDR3 DNA is TGCGCCAGCAGTGCGGGACAGGGCACCGGGGAGCTGTTTTTT. Using reference TRBV5-1 and TRBJ2-2 for the parts outside the CDR3, the full variable domain is KAGVTQTPRYLIKTRGQQVTLSCSPISGHRSVSWYQQTPGQGLQFLFEYFSETQRNKGNFPGRFSGRQFSNSRSEMNVSTLELGDSALYLCASSAGQGTGELFFGEGSRLTVL.

The chain is built from TRBV6-2 or TRBV6-3 and TRBJ1-3; 8 nucleotides match TRBD1. CDR1 and CDR2 (germline): MNHEY, SVGEGT. Trimming removed 2 bases from V and 0 bases from J; junction bases left unmatched: 6. The CDR3 loop spans 17 amino acids. CDR3 amino acids: CASSYARQGSSGNTIYF. CDR3 sequence (DNA): TGTGCCAGCAGTTACGCCCGACAGGGGAGCTCTGGAAACACCATATATTTT.

This sequence joins TRBV5-4 and TRBJ2-7, with D tentatively TRBD2 (5 bases). Germline values: CDR1 SGHNT, CDR2 YYREEE (reference sequence). CDR3 size: 13 residues. Trimming stripped 4 bases from V and 3 bases from J, with 11 bases between. The CDR3 nucleotides are TGTGCCAGCAGCCTGTCCGGGGTCTACGAGCAGTACTTC. Amino acids: CASSLSGVYEQYF.

Written as DNA, the CDR3 is TGTGCCAGTAGTATTCTCAGGGGGGCCTATGGCTACACCTTC. This gives the protein CASSILRGAYGYTF. This rearrangement joins TRBV19 to TRBJ1-2; 7 positions agree with TRBD1. Germline CDR1 LNHDA, CDR2 SQIVND (reference sequence). V lost 3 bases and J lost 4; bases outside the gene matches: 5. CDR3 length: 14 residues.

This chain links TRBV18 with TRBJ1-1, with D uncertain. Trimming shortened V by 1 base and J by 3 bases, and 6 bases separated the two germline ends. Germline V gene sequence: CDR1 KGHSH, CDR2 LQKENI. The CDR3 has 13 amino acids. CDR3 bases: TGTGCCAGCTCACCACTCCAGTACACTGAAGCTTTCTTT. It specifies CASSPLQYTEAFF. Supplemented by reference TRBV18 and TRBJ1-1, the full variable domain reads NAGVMQNPRHLVRRRGQEARLRCSPMKGHSHVYWYRQLPEEGLKFMVYLQKENIIDESGMPKERFSAEFPKEGPSILRIQQVVRGDSAAYFCASSPLQYTEAFFGQGTRLTVV.

This sequence joins TRBV2 and TRBJ2-3; TRBD2 matches at 10 bases. J gave up 2 bases and V 3 bases, and 8 bases lay outside the gene matches. CDR1 SNHLY and CDR2 FYNNEI come from the germline V gene. This CDR3 is 17 amino acids long. The CDR3 sequence: CASSDPITSGITDTQYF. DNA of the CDR3: TGTGCCAGCAGTGACCCCATCACTAGCGGGATCACAGATACGCAGTATTTT.

The chain combines TRBV29-1 with TRBJ2-7; 7 positions agree with TRBD1. The V and J ends lost 6 bases and 2 bases, in that order; junction bases with no gene match: 7. Germline CDR1 reads SQVTM; CDR2 reads ANQGSEA. CDR3 length: 13 amino acids. CDR3 amino acids: CSVRNRGPYEQYF. The CDR3 coding sequence is TGCAGCGTGCGGAACAGGGGACCCTACGAGCAGTACTTC.

The gene calls are TRBV7-3 and TRBJ2-7, with TRBD2 identical over 10 bases. This CDR3 is built from 15 residues. Per the germline V gene, CDR1 is SGHTA and CDR2 is FQGTGA. V was pared by 5 bases and J by 5 bases, with 9 bases of the junction left unmatched. The chain's CDR3 is CASSRDLAGADEQYF. CDR3 bases: TGTGCCAGCAGCCGAGACCTAGCGGGAGCGGACGAGCAGTACTTC.

This clone was seen only a few times. The chain uses TRBV11-2 and TRBJ1-2; no definite D call. The CDR3 contains 13 residues. V lost 5 bases to trimming and J lost 8 bases, with 15 bases between them. Germline lookup yields CDR1 SGHAT and CDR2 FQNNGV. The CDR3, as DNA: TGTGCCAGCAGCCTCGGCGGGCCCCAGGGCTACACCTTC. Translated, it gives CASSLGGPQGYTF.

This chain connects TRBV9 to TRBJ2-1; 8 bases line up with TRBD1. Germline lookup yields CDR1 SGDLS and CDR2 YYNGEE. CDR3 length: 16 amino acids. Trimming cost V 0 bases and J 6 bases; bases outside gene matches: 8. As DNA, the CDR3 is TGTGCCAGCAGCGTAGGAACAGGGGGGTTCGGCAATGAGCAGTTCTTC. Residues: CASSVGTGGFGNEQFF. Full variable domain (remainder filled in from reference TRBV9 and TRBJ2-1): DSGVTQTPKHLITATGQRVTLRCSPRSGDLSVYWYQQSLDQGLQFLIQYYNGEERAKGNILERFSAQQFPDLHSELNLSSLELGDSALYFCASSVGTGGFGNEQFFGPGTRLTVL.

The V gene is TRBV7-9, the J gene TRBJ1-1; no firm D call. The V gene lost 1 base and the J gene lost 2 bases, with 8 bases spanning the gap. The germline V gene has CDR1 SEHNR and CDR2 FQNEAQ (reference sequence). The CDR3 is made up of 14 amino acids. In DNA form, the CDR3 reads TGTGCCAGCAGCTTAGGTGGAGGAAACACTGAAGCTTTCTTT. It is translated as CASSLGGGNTEAFF. The full variable domain, completed using reference TRBV7-9 and TRBJ1-1, is DTGVSQNPRHKITKRGQNVTFRCDPISEHNRLYWYRQTLGQGPEFLTYFQNEAQLEKSRLLSDRFSAERPKGSFSTLEIQRTEQGDSAMYLCASSLGGGNTEAFFGQGTRLTVV.

The genes are TRBV6-1 and TRBJ1-1, with D perhaps matching TRBD1 (5 bases). CDR1 is MNHNS and CDR2 is SASEGT in the germline V gene. The ends were cut back, 2 bases at V and 3 bases at J, with 10 bases in the middle. The CDR3 totals 14 residues. The CDR3 loop reads CASSETGIYTEAFF. Written as DNA, the CDR3 is TGTGCCAGCAGTGAAACAGGAATCTACACTGAAGCTTTCTTT.

The chain combines TRBV15 with TRBJ1-5; D perhaps matches TRBD1 (6 bases). The V end lost 1 base, the J end lost 2 bases, and 6 bases lay between the germline ends. The germline gives CDR1 LNHNV, CDR2 YYDKDF (reference sequence). This CDR3 is 14 amino acids long. The chain's CDR3 is CATSRAGGNQPQHF. CDR3 nucleotides: TGTGCCACCAGCAGAGCAGGGGGCAATCAGCCCCAGCATTTT. The full variable domain, rest sourced from reference TRBV15 and TRBJ1-5, is DAMVIQNPRYQVTQFGKPVTLSCSQTLNHNVMYWYQQKSSQAPKLLFHYYDKDFNNEADTPDNFQSRRPNTSFCFLDIRSPGLGDTAMYLCATSRAGGNQPQHFGDGTRLSIL.

V usage is TRBV7-2 and J usage is TRBJ2-7; TRBD2 aligns across 9 bases. Losses at the gene ends were 2 bases for V and 3 bases for J; bases not matched to a gene: 14. The CDR3 consists of 18 residues. Germline-derived CDR1 and CDR2 are SGHTA and FQGNSA. CDR3 sequence reads: CASSLKRGSPAGGYEQYF. The CDR3 DNA sequence: TGTGCCAGCAGCTTAAAAAGGGGGTCTCCAGCGGGAGGCTACGAGCAGTACTTC.

This rearrangement joins TRBV11-1 to TRBJ1-6; D call uncertain. Germline CDR1 SGHAT, CDR2 FQDESV (reference sequence). V was shortened by 2 bases and J by 7 bases, with 9 bases between the two germline ends. The CDR3 spans 14 residues. The CDR3 region has the DNA TGTGCCAGCAGCTTACGGTCTCCAAATTCACCCCTCCACTTT. It translates to CASSLRSPNSPLHF.

The chain links TRBV19 to TRBJ2-3; TRBD1 matches at 10 bases. V lost 8 bases to trimming and J lost 0 bases; unmatched junction nucleotides: 8. This CDR3 comprises 16 residues. CDR1 is LNHDA, CDR2 SQIVND, per germline (reference sequence). The CDR3 loop reads CASSPGTGDSTDTQYF. CDR3 nucleotide sequence: TGTGCCAGTTCACCCGGGACAGGGGATAGCACAGATACGCAGTATTTT.

The CDR3 DNA reads TGTGCCTGGAGTAGACAGGGTCGCACCGGGGAGCTGTTTTTT. The encoded protein is CAWSRQGRTGELFF. V is TRBV30 and J is TRBJ2-2; 7 bases match TRBD1. J gave up 4 bases and V 2 bases, and 4 bases lay outside the gene matches. The CDR3 is made up of 14 amino acids. Germline CDR1 reads GTSNPN; CDR2 reads SVGIG (reference sequence).

The gene calls are TRBV6-1 and TRBJ2-5; TRBD1 might be the D (6 bases). V was clipped by 4 bases and J by 2 bases, with 14 bases between them. Per the germline V gene, CDR1 is MNHNS and CDR2 is SASEGT. There are 15 residues in the CDR3. The CDR3 here is CASSAAGALQETQYF. The CDR3 DNA is TGTGCCAGCAGTGCAGCAGGGGCGTTACAAGAGACCCAGTACTTC.

The DNA for the CDR3 is TGTGCCAGCAGCGTGACCAAGACAGGGGTCAGCAATCAGCCCCAGCATTTT. Protein: CASSVTKTGVSNQPQHF. The rearrangement links TRBV9 to TRBJ1-5; 8 nucleotides agree with TRBD1. This CDR3 is 17 amino acids long. Germline V gene data show CDR1 as SGDLS and CDR2 as YYNGEE. V was clipped by 2 bases and J by 1 base; unmatched bases: 8. Drawing the rest from reference TRBV9 and TRBJ1-5, the complete variable domain is DSGVTQTPKHLITATGQRVTLRCSPRSGDLSVYWYQQSLDQGLQFLIQYYNGEERAKGNILERFSAQQFPDLHSELNLSSLELGDSALYFCASSVTKTGVSNQPQHFGDGTRLSIL.

The chain combines TRBV18 with TRBJ2-5, with 11 bases lining up with TRBD2. This CDR3 spans 17 amino acids. Germline V gene data show CDR1 as KGHSH and CDR2 as LQKENI. Trimming removed 3 bases from V and 5 bases from J; junction bases left unmatched: 11. CDR3 nucleotides: TGTGCCAGCTCACCGAATACTCTAGCGGGAGGAATCGAGACCCAGTACTTC. Translated: CASSPNTLAGGIETQYF.

The chain links TRBV3-1 (or the pseudogene TRBV3-2) to TRBJ2-1; maybe TRBD2 (5 bases). The CDR3 consists of 17 residues. Germline V lookup: CDR1 LGHDT, CDR2 YNNKEL (reference sequence). V lost 0 bases to trimming and J lost 1 base, with 13 bases between them. This chain's CDR3 is CASSQDPWELSYNEQFF. For the CDR3, the DNA is TGTGCCAGCAGCCAAGATCCGTGGGAGTTGTCCTACAATGAGCAGTTCTTC.

The genes are TRBV19 and TRBJ2-1; TRBD1 aligns across 9 bases. This CDR3 is 16 amino acids long. The germline CDR1 and CDR2 sequences are LNHDA and SQIVND (reference sequence). V was clipped by 1 base and J by 5 bases; unmatched bases: 6. The CDR3 nucleotides are TGTGCCAGTAGTATAGTGGAGGACAGGGGAAACAATGAGCAGTTCTTC. Protein product: CASSIVEDRGNNEQFF.

This clone has only one observation. The CDR3 loop reads CASSLSYNQPQHF. DNA of the CDR3: TGTGCCAGCAGCTTGTCGTATAATCAGCCCCAGCATTTT. This rearrangement joins TRBV5-8 to TRBJ1-5; D unclear. V lost 1 base, J lost 4 bases, and 6 bases lay in between. From germline, CDR1 is SGHTS and CDR2 YDEGEE. The CDR3 totals 13 residues.